This T cell receptor beta chain was captured in a study of Tregs in tolerant kidney transplant recipients. Findings of the study overall: Nucleotide sequences could not be compared across some patients' samples due to primer changes.

With regard to this clone: No antigen is known for it.

Related graft donors supplied nonmyeloablative bone marrow transplants, and mixed chimerism was transient. Germline loops: CDR1 SGHTS, CDR2 YDEGEE. The CDR3 extends over 14 amino acids. The assay was immunoSEQ multiplex PCR, and TCRdb's table has in-frame clones only and misses some. The data hold approximately 60,000 clones, with about 87% observed a single time. Material: CD4+ T cells from blood (PBMCs), obtained 6 months after the transplant. V gene TRBV5-8 combines with J gene TRBJ2-5; 9 bases agree with TRBD1. The DNA end favors TRBJ2-7, so the J call may be wrong. The origin of this receptor is a human patient who received a combined kidney and bone marrow transplant. The graft donor may have contributed some T cells. CDR3 sequence reads: CASSLGQGSYEQYF. DNA for the CDR3: TGTGCCAGCAGCCTGGGACAGGGCTCCTACGAGCAGTACTTC.